This T cell receptor (beta chain) originates from a study of cytomegalovirus exposure and HLA in healthy donors. Study results and limitations: What a later analysis reportedly showed was that an Asian-associated ancestry cluster had fewer N-insertions than the roughly 720-donor mean. No immune exposure information besides CMV serostatus was available. The authors assumed roughly uniform sequencing depth across donors for presence/absence analyses.

Note on this clone: The antigen is not known.

This CDR3 is 15 amino acids long. V lost 1 base to trimming and J lost 9 bases; unmatched junction nucleotides: 6. From germline, CDR1 is SGHAT and CDR2 FQNNGV. The PCR was carried out with 60 Vbeta primers and 13 Jbeta primers. TCRdb's copy holds only in-frame clones and misses some; the assay was immunoSEQ multiplex PCR. The data hold 130,000 or so clones, with roughly 80% observed a single time. This TCR was sampled from a man aged 30 to 45 in good health and CMV-seronegative. Sequenced input: PBMCs. V gene TRBV11-2 combines with J gene TRBJ2-1; 10 bases are a match to TRBD2. The DNA for the CDR3 is TGTGCCAGCAGCTTAGGAGCGGGGGGGCCTCGTGAGCAGTTCTTC. Residues: CASSLGAGGPREQFF.